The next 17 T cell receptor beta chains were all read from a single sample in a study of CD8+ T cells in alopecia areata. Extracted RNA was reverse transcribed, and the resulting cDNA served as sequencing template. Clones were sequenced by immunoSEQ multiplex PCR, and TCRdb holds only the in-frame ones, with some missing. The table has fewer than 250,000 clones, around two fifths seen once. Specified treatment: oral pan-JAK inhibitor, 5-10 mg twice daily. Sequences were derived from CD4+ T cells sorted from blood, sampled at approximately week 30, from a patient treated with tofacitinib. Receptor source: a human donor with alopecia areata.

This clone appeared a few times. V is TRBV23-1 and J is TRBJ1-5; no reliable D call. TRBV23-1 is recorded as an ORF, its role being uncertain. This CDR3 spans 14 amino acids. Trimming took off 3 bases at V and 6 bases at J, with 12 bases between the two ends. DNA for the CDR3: TGCGCCAGCAGTCACCCCTGGGTTGGTCAGCCCCAGCATTTT. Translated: CASSHPWVGQPQHF.

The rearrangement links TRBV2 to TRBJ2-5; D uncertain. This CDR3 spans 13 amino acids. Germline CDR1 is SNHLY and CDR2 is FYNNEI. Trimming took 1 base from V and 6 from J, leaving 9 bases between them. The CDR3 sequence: CASSEGRLKTQYF. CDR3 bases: TGTGCCAGCAGTGAAGGCAGGTTAAAGACCCAGTACTTC. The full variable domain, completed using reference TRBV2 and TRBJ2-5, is EPEVTQTPSHQVTQMGQEVILRCVPISNHLYFYWYRQILGQKVEFLVSFYNNEISEKSEIFDDQFSVERPDGSNFTLKIRSTKLEDSAMYFCASSEGRLKTQYFGPGTRLLVL.

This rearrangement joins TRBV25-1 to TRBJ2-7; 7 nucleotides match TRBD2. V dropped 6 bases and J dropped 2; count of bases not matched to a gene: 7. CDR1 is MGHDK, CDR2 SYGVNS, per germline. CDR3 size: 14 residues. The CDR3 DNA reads TGTGCCAGCAGGCAACACGGGGGGACCTACGAGCAGTACTTC. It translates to CASRQHGGTYEQYF.

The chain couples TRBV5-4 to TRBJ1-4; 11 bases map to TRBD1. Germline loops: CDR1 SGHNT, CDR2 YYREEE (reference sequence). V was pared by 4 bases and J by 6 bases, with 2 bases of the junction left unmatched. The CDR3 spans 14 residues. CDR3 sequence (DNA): TGTGCCAGCAGCCGGACAGGGGGCGATGAAAAACTGTTTTTT. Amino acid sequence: CASSRTGGDEKLFF.

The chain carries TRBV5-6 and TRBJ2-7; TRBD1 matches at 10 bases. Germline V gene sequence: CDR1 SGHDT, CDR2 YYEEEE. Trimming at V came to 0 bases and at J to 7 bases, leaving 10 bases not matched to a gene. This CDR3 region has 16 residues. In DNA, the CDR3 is TGTGCCAGCAGCTTGGCCTCTGACAGGGGGCGAAGGGAGCAGTACTTC. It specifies CASSLASDRGRREQYF. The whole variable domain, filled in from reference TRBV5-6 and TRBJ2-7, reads DAGVTQSPTHLIKTRGQQVTLRCSPKSGHDTVSWYQQALGQGPQFIFQYYEEEERQRGNFPDRFSGHQFPNYSSELNVNALLLGDSALYLCASSLASDRGRREQYFGPGTRLTVT.

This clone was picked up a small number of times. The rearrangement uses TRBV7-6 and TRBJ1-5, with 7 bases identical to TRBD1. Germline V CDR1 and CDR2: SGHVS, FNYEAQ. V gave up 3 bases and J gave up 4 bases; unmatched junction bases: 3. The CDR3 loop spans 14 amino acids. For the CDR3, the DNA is TGTGCCAGCAGCTTGGACAGGCTTAATCAGCCCCAGCATTTT. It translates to CASSLDRLNQPQHF.

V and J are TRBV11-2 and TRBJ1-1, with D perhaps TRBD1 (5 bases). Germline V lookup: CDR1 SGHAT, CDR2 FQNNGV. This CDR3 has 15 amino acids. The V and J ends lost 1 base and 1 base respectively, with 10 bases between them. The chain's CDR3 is CASSLGGRENTEAFF. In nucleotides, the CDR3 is TGTGCCAGCAGCTTAGGGGGACGGGAGAACACTGAAGCTTTCTTT.

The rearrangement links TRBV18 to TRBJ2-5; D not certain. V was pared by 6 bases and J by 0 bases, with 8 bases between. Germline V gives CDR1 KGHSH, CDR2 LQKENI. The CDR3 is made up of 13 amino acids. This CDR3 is CASSPAYQETQYF. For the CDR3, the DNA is TGTGCCAGCTCGCCCGCATACCAAGAGACCCAGTACTTC.

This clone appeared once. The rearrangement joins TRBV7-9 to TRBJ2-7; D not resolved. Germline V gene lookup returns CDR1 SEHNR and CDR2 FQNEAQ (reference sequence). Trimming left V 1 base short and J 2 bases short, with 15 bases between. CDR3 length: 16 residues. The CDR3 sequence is CASSLGLQAGAYEQYF. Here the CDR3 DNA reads TGTGCCAGCAGCTTAGGGTTGCAGGCCGGAGCCTACGAGCAGTACTTC.

CDR3 sequence (DNA): TGTGCCAGCAGCGCTAGAGGTATGGGTTCCGACACTGAAGCTTTCTTT. It translates to CASSARGMGSDTEAFF. V is TRBV7-9 and J is TRBJ1-1; D not resolved. The V gene lost 5 bases and the J gene lost 3 bases, with 19 bases spanning the gap. CDR1 SEHNR and CDR2 FQNEAQ come from the germline V gene (reference sequence). The CDR3 totals 16 residues.

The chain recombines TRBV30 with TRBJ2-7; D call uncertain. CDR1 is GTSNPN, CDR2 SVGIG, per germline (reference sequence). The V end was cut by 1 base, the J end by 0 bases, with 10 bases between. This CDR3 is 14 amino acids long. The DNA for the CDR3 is TGTGCCTGGAGTGAACAGCGAAGCTCCTACGAGCAGTACTTC. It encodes CAWSEQRSSYEQYF.

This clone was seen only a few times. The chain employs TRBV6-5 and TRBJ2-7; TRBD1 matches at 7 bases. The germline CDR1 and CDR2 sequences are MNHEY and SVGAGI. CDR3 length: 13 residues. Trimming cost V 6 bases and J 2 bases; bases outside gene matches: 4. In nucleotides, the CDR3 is TGTGCCAGCAGCATCGACAGGGCCTACGAGCAGTACTTC. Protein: CASSIDRAYEQYF.

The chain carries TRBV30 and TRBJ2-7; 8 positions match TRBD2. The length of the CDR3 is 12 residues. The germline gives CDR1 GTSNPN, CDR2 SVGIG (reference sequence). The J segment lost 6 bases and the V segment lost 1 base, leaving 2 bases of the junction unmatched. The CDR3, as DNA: TGTGCCTGGAGTGGTAGCGGGGTCGAGCAGTACTTC. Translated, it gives CAWSGSGVEQYF.

CDR3 nucleotides: TGTGCCAGCAGCCCAAGGGGGAGGAACACAGATACGCAGTATTTT. The encoded protein is CASSPRGRNTDTQYF. The gene calls are TRBV7-6 and TRBJ2-3, with D possibly being TRBD1 or TRBD2 (6 bases each). Germline V gene sequence: CDR1 SGHVS, CDR2 FNYEAQ. V lost 5 bases to trimming and J lost 2 bases, with 14 bases between them. This CDR3 region has 15 residues.

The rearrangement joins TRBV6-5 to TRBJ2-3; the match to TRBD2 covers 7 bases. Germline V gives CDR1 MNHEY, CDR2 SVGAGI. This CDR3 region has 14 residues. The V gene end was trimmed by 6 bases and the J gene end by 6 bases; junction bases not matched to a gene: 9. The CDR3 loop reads CASSQTSFGDTQYF. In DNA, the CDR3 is TGTGCCAGCAGCCAGACTAGCTTCGGGGATACGCAGTATTTT.

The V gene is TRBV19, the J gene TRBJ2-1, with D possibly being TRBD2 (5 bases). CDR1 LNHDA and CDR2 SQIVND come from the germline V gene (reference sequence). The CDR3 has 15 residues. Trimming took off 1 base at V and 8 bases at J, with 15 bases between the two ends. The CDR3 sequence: CASSIGSLAFDEQFF. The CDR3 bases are TGTGCCAGTAGTATAGGGAGCCTAGCTTTTGATGAGCAGTTCTTC.

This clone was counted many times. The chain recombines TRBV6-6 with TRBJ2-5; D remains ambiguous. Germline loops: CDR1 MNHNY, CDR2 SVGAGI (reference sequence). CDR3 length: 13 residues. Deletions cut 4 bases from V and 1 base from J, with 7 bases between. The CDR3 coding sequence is TGTGCCAGCAGTTCTTTCAGCCAAGAGACCCAGTACTTC. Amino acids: CASSSFSQETQYF.